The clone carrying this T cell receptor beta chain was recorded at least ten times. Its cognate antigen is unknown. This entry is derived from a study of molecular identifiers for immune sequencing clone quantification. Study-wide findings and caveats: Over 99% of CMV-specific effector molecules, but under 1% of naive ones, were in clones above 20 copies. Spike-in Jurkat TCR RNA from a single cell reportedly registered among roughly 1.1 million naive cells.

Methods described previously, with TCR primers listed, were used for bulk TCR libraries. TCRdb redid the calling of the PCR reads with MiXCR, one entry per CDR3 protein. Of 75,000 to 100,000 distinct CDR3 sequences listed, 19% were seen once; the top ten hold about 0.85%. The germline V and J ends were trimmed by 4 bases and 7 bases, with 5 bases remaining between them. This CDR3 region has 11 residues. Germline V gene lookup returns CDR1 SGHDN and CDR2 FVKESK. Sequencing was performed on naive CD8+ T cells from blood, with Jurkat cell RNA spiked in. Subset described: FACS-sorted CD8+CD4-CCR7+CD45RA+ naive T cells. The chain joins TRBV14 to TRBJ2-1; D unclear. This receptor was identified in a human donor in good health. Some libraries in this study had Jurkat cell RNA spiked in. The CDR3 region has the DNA TGTGCCAGCAGCCCCGCTAATGAGCAGTTCTTC. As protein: CASSPANEQFF.